This paragraph covers one T cell receptor beta chain sequence. Its cognate antigen is unknown. A much larger clone differs from this one at a single base, so this may be a read error. The data were obtained in a study of CD8+CD57+ T cells in acquired aplastic anemia. Overall study: Recorded DNA amounts for sorted CD4+ and CD8+ cells had an average of about 3.5 ug.

Genomic DNA constituted the template upon which TCR beta VDJ and CDR3 profiling was performed. TCRdb fed the reads into MiXCR, producing one record per CDR3 protein. The table records approximately 190,000 distinct CDR3 sequences, more than 45% of them present only once. Study results and limitations: Patients showed no significant difference from controls in CD8+ Simpson's diversity. Around 27 CD8+ CDR3 sequences occurred in both the patients and the controls.

The V gene lost 4 bases and the J gene lost 4 bases, with 26 bases spanning the gap. The CDR3 length is 18 residues. Germline V gene data show CDR1 as SGDLS and CDR2 as YYNGEE. Sequenced patients had shown CD8+CD57+ cell expansion by flow cytometry. All participating patients were living with severe acquired aplastic anemia. The chain combines TRBV9 with TRBJ1-2, with D perhaps matching TRBD1 (6 bases). Sequenced: sorted CD4+, CD8+, or CD8+CD57+ T cells (not recorded which) from PBMCs. The TCR was taken from a human donor with aplastic anemia. This chain's CDR3 is CASSPRYIGRGVGYGYTF. CDR3 bases: TGTGCCAGCAGCCCGCGATACATCGGGAGGGGGGTTGGCTATGGCTACACCTTC.